This TCR beta chain was retrieved from a study of blood T cell repertoires in COVID-19. Study background: There were acute and convalescent COVID-19 samples, and they came from the United States, Italy and Spain.

As concerns this clone: The sample holds other DNA sequences that translate to the same CDR3.

Authors' data handling: Quantification of nucleated cells was approximated via reference gene primer amplification. Sequencing was performed with immunoSEQ multiplex PCR; in TCRdb, only in-frame clones are kept and a portion is missing. V and J calls and clone size follow that table, whereas D and trimming were derived from the DNA. This table holds around 130,000 clones, roughly three quarters found once. The CDR3 sequence is 13 residues long. In germline, CDR1 is SGHDT, CDR2 YYEEEE. Trimming took 4 bases from V and 1 from J, leaving 8 bases between them. The origin of this receptor is a human donor in a cohort sampled during active COVID-19. The sample comprised peripheral blood. The rearrangement links TRBV5-6 to TRBJ1-1; no reliable D call. CDR3 DNA: TGTGCCAGCAGCAGGAGGGCGAACACTGAAGCTTTCTTT. Amino acid sequence: CASSRRANTEAFF.